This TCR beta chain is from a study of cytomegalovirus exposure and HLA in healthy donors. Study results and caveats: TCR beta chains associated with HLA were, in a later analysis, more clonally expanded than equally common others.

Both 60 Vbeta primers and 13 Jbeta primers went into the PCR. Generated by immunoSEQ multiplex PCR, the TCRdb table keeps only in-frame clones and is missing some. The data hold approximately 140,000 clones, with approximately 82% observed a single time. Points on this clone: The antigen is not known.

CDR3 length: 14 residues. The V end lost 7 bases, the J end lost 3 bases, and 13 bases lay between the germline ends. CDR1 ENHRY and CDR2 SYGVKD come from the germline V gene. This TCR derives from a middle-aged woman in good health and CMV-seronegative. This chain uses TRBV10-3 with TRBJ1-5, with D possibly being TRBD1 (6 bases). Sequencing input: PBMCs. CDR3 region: CAITDRPDNQPQHF. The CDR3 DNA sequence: TGTGCCATCACTGACAGGCCTGACAATCAGCCCCAGCATTTT.